Listed here are 16 T cell receptor beta chains from one sample, sequenced in a study of beta chain features in type 1 diabetes (dated by TCRdb to the late 2010s). Libraries were made using the immunoSEQ multiplex PCR assay. All of the isolated RNA was reverse transcribed with the High Capacity cDNA Reverse Transcription Kit, so expressed TCRB transcripts were sequenced. Sourced from immuneACCESS, this table was stored by TCRdb with only in-frame sequences that have V and J called. A share of the clones is absent; for the studies checked, an unresolved V gene accounts for under half, and the remainder has no known explanation. The sample table holds 350,000 to 400,000 clones, of which more than 13% were seen once. The top ten clonotypes cover more than 0.015% of the sample. Sequenced sample: naive CD4+ T cells from blood. The intended sense of this specimen's cell subset or site label: true naive CD4+ T cells. These receptors all come from a woman aged 18-29 years in good health.

This clone turned up a few times. The chain links TRBV29-1 to TRBJ2-5, with 10 positions matching TRBD2. V trimming: 4 bases; J trimming: 5 bases; junction bases outside the gene matches: 10. The length of the CDR3 is 15 residues. The germline V gene encodes CDR1 SQVTM and CDR2 ANQGSEA. CDR3 coding DNA: TGCAGCGTTGTGTTCGGAGCGGGAGGGCGGGAGACCCAGTACTTC. It yields the protein CSVVFGAGGRETQYF. The full variable domain, its missing parts supplied by reference TRBV29-1 and TRBJ2-5, is SAVISQKPSRDICQRGTSLTIQCQVDSQVTMMFWYRQQPGQSLTLIATANQGSEATYESGFVIDKFPISRPNLTFSTLTVSNMSPEDSSIYLCSVVFGAGGRETQYFGPGTRLLVL.

The chain employs TRBV7-2 and TRBJ2-1; 7 positions match TRBD2. Germline CDR1 is SGHTA and CDR2 is FQGNSA. Trimming removed 10 bases from V and 6 bases from J; junction bases left unmatched: 9. CDR3 length: 13 amino acids. CDR3 sequence reads: CATQREWGNEQFF. Written as DNA, the CDR3 is TGTGCCACCCAGCGGGAATGGGGCAATGAGCAGTTCTTC.

The chain is built from TRBV29-1 and TRBJ2-1; D may be TRBD2 (5 bases). The V gene lost 4 bases and the J gene lost 6 bases, with 13 bases spanning the gap. CDR3 size: 13 residues. The germline gives CDR1 SQVTM, CDR2 ANQGSEA. CDR3 in amino acids: CSVGVRAFNEQFF. Here the CDR3 DNA reads TGCAGCGTTGGTGTGAGGGCGTTCAATGAGCAGTTCTTC.

The rearrangement joins TRBV27 to TRBJ2-7; a possible D gene is TRBD2 (6 bases). V lost 4 bases and J lost 0, with 13 bases in between. The CDR3 consists of 15 residues. Germline V gene lookup returns CDR1 MNHEY and CDR2 SMNVEV (reference sequence). This CDR3 is CASSWDSRGSYEQYF. CDR3 DNA sequence: TGTGCCAGCAGTTGGGACTCTCGTGGCTCCTACGAGCAGTACTTC.

This clone was counted a few times. The genes are TRBV5-1 and TRBJ2-1, with D perhaps TRBD1 (5 bases). This CDR3 has 11 amino acids. Trimming shortened V by 4 bases and J by 9 bases, and 8 bases separated the two germline ends. In germline, CDR1 is SGHRS, CDR2 YFSETQ. The CDR3 here is CASSRGGEQFF. CDR3 sequence (DNA): TGCGCCAGCAGCAGGGGCGGTGAGCAGTTCTTC.

This clone showed up just a few times. The rearrangement uses TRBV28 and TRBJ2-7; a possible D gene is TRBD2 (5 bases). V was shortened by 7 bases and J by 3 bases, with 16 bases between the two germline ends. The CDR3 length is 14 residues. The germline V gene encodes CDR1 MDHEN and CDR2 SYDVKM. CDR3 sequence: CASTPSGGNYEQYF. CDR3 nucleotides: TGTGCCAGCACACCAAGCGGAGGAAACTACGAGCAGTACTTC.

The gene calls are TRBV30 and TRBJ1-5; D might be TRBD1 (5 bases). The germline gives CDR1 GTSNPN, CDR2 SVGIG (reference sequence). V lost 5 bases and J 3 bases, leaving 17 bases between the germline ends. The CDR3 sequence is 15 residues long. The CDR3 DNA follows: TGTGCCTGGGGTGATGACCAGGGCCTCAATCAGCCCCAGCATTTT. It yields the protein CAWGDDQGLNQPQHF.

This rearrangement joins TRBV25-1 to TRBJ2-1; TRBD2 aligns across 11 bases. The CDR3 is made up of 14 amino acids. With V trimmed by 2 bases and J by 8 bases, 2 bases remained unmatched. The germline CDR1 and CDR2 sequences are MGHDK and SYGVNS. The CDR3 DNA sequence: TGTGCCAGCAGTGAAACTAGCGGGAGAGATGAGCAGTTCTTC. Amino acid sequence: CASSETSGRDEQFF.

The rearrangement links TRBV15 to TRBJ2-3; possibly TRBD2 for D (7 bases). V lost 1 base to trimming and J lost 5 bases, with 19 bases between them. Germline V CDR1 and CDR2: LNHNV, YYDKDF (reference sequence). The CDR3 length is 17 residues. DNA for the CDR3: TGTGCCACCAGCAGAGGCGACGGGGGGCGGTCAGAAGATACGCAGTATTTT. Protein: CATSRGDGGRSEDTQYF.

Only a few counts were recorded for this clone. The chain couples TRBV7-2 to TRBJ1-2; D is uncertain. CDR3 length: 13 residues. Germline loops: CDR1 SGHTA, CDR2 FQGNSA. Trimming left V 5 bases short and J 2 bases short, with 9 bases between. The CDR3 region has the DNA TGTGCCAGCAGCCCCTTCCTAAACTATGGCTACACCTTC. Amino acids: CASSPFLNYGYTF.

The chain uses TRBV6-6 and TRBJ2-3, with TRBD2 matching 8 bases. This CDR3 region has 15 residues. Germline values: CDR1 MNHNY, CDR2 SVGAGI (reference sequence). The trim removed 5 bases at V and 3 bases at J, leaving 7 bases unmatched. CDR3: CASSMAASGTDTQYF. In nucleotides, the CDR3 is TGTGCCAGCAGTATGGCTGCTAGCGGGACAGATACGCAGTATTTT.

This clone was seen only a few times. In nucleotides, the CDR3 is TGTGCCAGCTCATTCGGACAGGGCTCCTACGAGCAGTACTTC. As protein: CASSFGQGSYEQYF. This sequence joins TRBV18 and TRBJ2-7, with 8 bases aligning to TRBD1. J lost 0 bases, V lost 5 bases, and 3 bases had no gene match. CDR3 size: 14 residues. CDR1 is KGHSH and CDR2 is LQKENI in the germline V gene.

The sample holds a few counts of this clone. This chain links TRBV15 with TRBJ2-7, with D tentatively TRBD2 (6 bases). The CDR3 extends over 13 amino acids. The germline V gene encodes CDR1 LNHNV and CDR2 YYDKDF (reference sequence). V lost 6 bases and J 7 bases, leaving 16 bases between the germline ends. The DNA for the CDR3 is TGTGCCACCAGAGGCAGGATCGCGGGGGAGCAGTACTTC. Amino acids: CATRGRIAGEQYF.

The rearrangement links TRBV15 to TRBJ2-7; TRBD2 matches 12 bases. CDR1 and CDR2 (germline): LNHNV, YYDKDF (reference sequence). The CDR3 has 17 residues. The V and J ends lost 0 bases and 1 base, in that order; junction bases with no gene match: 4. The CDR3, as DNA: TGTGCCACCAGCAGAGACCTCACTAGCGGGAGGTCCTACGAGCAGTACTTC. Its translation: CATSRDLTSGRSYEQYF.

The V and J genes are TRBV14 and TRBJ2-6, with 9 nucleotides matching TRBD1. CDR3 size: 18 residues. V lost 3 bases, J lost 0 bases, and 6 bases stayed unmatched. Germline CDR1 reads SGHDN; CDR2 reads FVKESK. The CDR3 bases are TGTGCCAGCAGCCAGTGGACAGGGGTTAGCTCTGGGGCCAACGTCCTGACTTTC. It specifies CASSQWTGVSSGANVLTF.

The table lists this clone with a count of one. The chain uses TRBV28 and TRBJ2-5, with TRBD1 identical over 8 bases. J gave up 5 bases and V 6 bases, and 14 bases lay outside the gene matches. The length of the CDR3 is 16 residues. Germline assignment: CDR1 MDHEN and CDR2 SYDVKM. The CDR3 sequence is CASSTLAWTGKETQYF. Here the CDR3 DNA reads TGTGCCAGCAGCACACTGGCGTGGACAGGGAAGGAGACCCAGTACTTC.